This T cell receptor (beta chain) came from a study of monozygotic twins with cystic fibrosis. Study details: With about 15 PCR cycles, barcoded libraries came from 3 to 3.5 micrograms of fragmented DNA. Study findings and constraints: Monozygotic CF twin pairs shared significantly more nucleotide-identical clonotypes than unrelated CF individuals did. Co-twins had the most similar V usage for 13 of 16 pairs, J for 8. Low clonality (median around 0.0095) suggested a mostly naive repertoire.

Comment on this clone: Its antigen remains unidentified.

V lost 4 bases, J lost 10 bases, and 17 bases lay in between. The CDR3 has 15 amino acids. Looked up from germline, CDR1 is MNHNY and CDR2 is SVGAGI (reference sequence). Clones were read by immunoSEQ multiplex PCR, and TCRdb kept only the in-frame ones, dropping some. The table has approximately 21,000 clones, around nine tenths seen once; the top ten hold more than 0.9%. V is TRBV6-6 and J is TRBJ1-6; tentative D call: TRBD1 (5 bases). Source material: blood. The sequence was collected from a woman under 40 with cystic fibrosis. In DNA, the CDR3 is TGTGCCAGCAGTTCCGAATCCGGGACCATATCACCCCTCCACTTT. Translated, it gives CASSSESGTISPLHF.